This T cell receptor beta chain was sequenced for a study of cytomegalovirus exposure and HLA in healthy donors. A word on this clone: What it recognizes is unknown.

60 Vbeta and 13 Jbeta primers were used in PCR. Profiled with immunoSEQ multiplex PCR; TCRdb holds only in-frame clones, not every one. In all, the sample yields 77,000 or so clones. Broader study findings: High sensitivity and specificity were reportedly achieved when the classifier diagnosed cytomegalovirus status.

This CDR3 is 15 amino acids long. Germline loops: CDR1 SGHNT, CDR2 YYREEE (reference sequence). Between the trimmed V and J ends, which lost 5 bases and 4 bases, there was a span of 18 bases. The sequencing sample was made of PBMCs. The V call is TRBV5-4, the J call TRBJ1-2; D possibly corresponds to TRBD1 (5 bases). This receptor was identified in a man aged 25-45 years in good health and CMV-seronegative. CDR3 nucleotide sequence: TGTGCCAGCAGGTTCGGAGGGGCCGAGGTCTATGGCTACACCTTC. Translating it yields CASRFGGAEVYGYTF.